Below are 5 T cell receptor beta chains sequenced from a single sample in a study of blood T cell repertoires in COVID-19. Method: immunoSEQ multiplex PCR; TCRdb's copy keeps in-frame clones and lacks some. The sample records around 140,000 clones, about 91% being singletons. The sample comprised peripheral blood. The receptors were gathered from a human donor in a cohort sampled during active COVID-19.

This rearrangement joins TRBV19 to TRBJ2-3; TRBD2 is a possible D gene (5 bases). CDR3 size: 16 residues. CDR1 is LNHDA, CDR2 SQIVND, per germline (reference sequence). Trimming removed 0 bases at V and 2 bases at J, with 12 bases between. The CDR3 nucleotides are TGTGCCAGTAGTATAGATGACACCGGGAACACAGATACGCAGTATTTT. This sequence encodes CASSIDDTGNTDTQYF. The whole variable domain, filled in from reference TRBV19 and TRBJ2-3, reads DGGITQSPKYLFRKEGQNVTLSCEQNLNHDAMYWYRQDPGQGLRLIYYSQIVNDFQKGDIAEGYSVSREKKESFPLTVTSAQKNPTAFYLCASSIDDTGNTDTQYFGPGTRLTVL.

The chain combines TRBV19 with TRBJ1-1; 9 bases map to TRBD1. Germline CDR1 reads LNHDA; CDR2 reads SQIVND (reference sequence). Germline trimming cut 4 bases from V and 5 bases from J; bases unmatched to any gene: 8. The CDR3 is 15 amino acids. The CDR3 nucleotides are TGTGCCAGTAGTAACCCGGGACAGGGAAGGACTGAAGCTTTCTTT. Its protein product is CASSNPGQGRTEAFF.

The chain combines TRBV3-1 (or the pseudogene TRBV3-2) with TRBJ2-3; 7 bases line up with TRBD1. Trimming cost V 4 bases and J 10 bases; bases outside gene matches: 8. Per germline, CDR1 LGHDT and CDR2 YNNKEL (reference sequence). This CDR3 region has 13 residues. The CDR3 sequence is CASSPRTGGPQYF. The CDR3 bases are TGTGCCAGCAGCCCCAGGACAGGTGGTCCGCAGTATTTT.

The chain recombines TRBV7-8 with TRBJ2-7; 10 bases are a match to TRBD1. Germline lookup yields CDR1 SGHVS and CDR2 FQNEAQ. V trimming: 5 bases; J trimming: 3 bases; junction bases outside the gene matches: 7. The CDR3 is 15 amino acids. CDR3 bases: TGTGCCAGCAGCCGAACGGGACAGGGGAGCTACGAGCAGTACTTC. Translated: CASSRTGQGSYEQYF.

This clone has just a few counts. This sequence joins TRBV5-1 and TRBJ1-2; no definite D call. CDR1 and CDR2 from the germline V gene are SGHRS and YFSETQ. The CDR3 extends over 12 amino acids. V was trimmed by 0 bases and J by 8 bases, leaving 8 bases between them. This CDR3 reads CASSLAGEGYTF. The CDR3 region has the DNA TGCGCCAGCAGCTTGGCCGGGGAGGGCTACACCTTC.